Below, 21 T cell receptor beta chains from the same sample are listed, as sequenced in a study of blood T cell repertoires in COVID-19. This table comes from immunoSEQ multiplex PCR, and its TCRdb copy is limited to in-frame clones, with some not included. The table has roughly 200,000 clones, approximately 89% seen once. The sample taken for sequencing was PBMCs or T cells enriched from blood (not recorded which). Every receptor here comes from a woman under 40 with acute COVID-19.

The rearrangement uses TRBV6-5 and TRBJ2-1; TRBD2 aligns across 9 bases. This CDR3 has 13 residues. CDR1 and CDR2 (germline): MNHEY, SVGAGI. The ends lost 10 bases at V and 6 bases at J; junction bases unmatched: 7. CDR3 amino acids: CAIEASGVNEQFF. The DNA of the CDR3 is TGTGCCATCGAGGCTAGCGGGGTCAATGAGCAGTTCTTC.

The chain is built from TRBV2 and TRBJ1-4, with D perhaps TRBD1 (6 bases). V was pared by 5 bases and J by 4 bases, with 11 bases between. The CDR3 is made up of 14 amino acids. The germline gives CDR1 SNHLY, CDR2 FYNNEI. CDR3 DNA sequence: TGTGCCAGCAGTCGGGACACCTTTAATGAAAAACTGTTTTTT. This codes for CASSRDTFNEKLFF.

This clone was found once. CDR3 residues: CASCSGGAYEQYF. CDR3 in DNA: TGCGCCAGCTGTAGCGGGGGGGCCTACGAGCAGTACTTC. This chain links TRBV10-2 with TRBJ2-7; 11 bases match TRBD2. Trimming removed 8 bases from V and 2 bases from J; junction bases left unmatched: 2. The CDR3 runs to 13 residues. The V gene's germline CDR1 is WSHSY and CDR2 SAAADI.

This clone was counted once. V and J are TRBV10-3 and TRBJ2-7; D not certain. The germline V and J ends were trimmed by 2 bases and 3 bases, with 11 bases remaining between them. Germline V CDR1 and CDR2: ENHRY, SYGVKD. The CDR3 length is 14 residues. The CDR3 nucleotides read TGTGCCATCAGTGAGCTGGCGTCAGGCTACGAGCAGTACTTC. This gives the protein CAISELASGYEQYF.

The J gene is TRBJ1-1, the V gene TRBV10-1; D ambiguous. The CDR3 spans 13 residues. Trimming cost V 0 bases and J 11 bases, with 13 bases left between them. CDR1 is WNHNN, CDR2 SYGVQD, per germline (reference sequence). CDR3 bases: TGCGCCAGCAGTGAGTCCATAGAGGGCGTCGCTTTCTTT. This codes for CASSESIEGVAFF.

The J gene is TRBJ2-3, the V gene TRBV11-3, with D hard to call. This CDR3 spans 14 amino acids. CDR1 is SGHNT, CDR2 YENEEA, per germline. The germline V and J ends were trimmed by 5 bases and 4 bases, with 13 bases remaining between them. CDR3 sequence: CASSPARSSDTQYF. The CDR3 nucleotides read TGTGCCAGCAGCCCAGCGAGATCATCAGATACGCAGTATTTT. The complete variable domain, with remaining parts taken from reference TRBV11-3 and TRBJ2-3, reads EAGVVQSPRYKIIEKKQPVAFWCNPISGHNTLYWYLQNLGQGPELLIRYENEEAVDDSQLPKDRFSAERLKGVDSTLKIQPAELGDSAVYLCASSPARSSDTQYFGPGTRLTVL.

The chain links TRBV18 to TRBJ1-2; TRBD1 is a possible D gene (5 bases). From germline, CDR1 is KGHSH and CDR2 LQKENI. This CDR3 is built from 13 residues. V was pared by 3 bases and J by 4 bases, with 9 bases between. The CDR3 sequence is CASSPDRVYGYTF. The CDR3 region has the DNA TGTGCCAGCTCACCCGACAGAGTCTATGGCTACACCTTC.

The chain recombines TRBV25-1 with TRBJ2-7; D possibly corresponds to TRBD1 (6 bases). V was cut by 3 bases and J by 7 bases, with 22 bases left in between. From germline, CDR1 is MGHDK and CDR2 SYGVNS. This CDR3 is 16 amino acids long. CDR3 in amino acids: CASSDLGRGQDREQYF. DNA for the CDR3: TGTGCCAGCAGTGACCTGGGTAGAGGGCAGGACAGAGAGCAGTACTTC.

This sequence joins TRBV7-3 and TRBJ2-1, with TRBD1 identical over 11 bases. The V and J ends lost 4 bases and 7 bases, in that order; junction bases with no gene match: 3. Germline V lookup: CDR1 SGHTA, CDR2 FQGTGA. The CDR3 loop spans 14 amino acids. This CDR3 is CASSWDRGVNEQFF. CDR3 nucleotide sequence: TGTGCCAGCAGCTGGGACAGGGGGGTAAATGAGCAGTTCTTC.

The CDR3 reads CAGGAGRGLSYNEQFF. CDR3 sequence (DNA): TGTGCCGGCGGGGCGGGGAGGGGCCTCTCCTACAATGAGCAGTTCTTC. V gene TRBV28 combines with J gene TRBJ2-1; 7 bases are shared with TRBD2. Germline lookup yields CDR1 MDHEN and CDR2 SYDVKM. Trimming took 11 bases from V and 0 from J; bases not matched to a gene: 13. CDR3 size: 16 residues. Drawing the rest from reference TRBV28 and TRBJ2-1, the complete variable domain is DVKVTQSSRYLVKRTGEKVFLECVQDMDHENMFWYRQDPGLGLRLIYFSYDVKMKEKGDIPEGYSVSREKKERFSLILESASTNQTSMYLCAGGAGRGLSYNEQFFGPGTRLTVL.

This chain connects TRBV7-2 to TRBJ1-1, with D uncertain. The CDR3 runs 15 residues. CDR1 SGHTA and CDR2 FQGNSA come from the germline V gene. V lost 1 base, J lost 0 bases, and 9 bases lay in between. This chain's CDR3 is CASSLGGFVNTEAFF. In nucleotides, the CDR3 is TGTGCCAGCAGCTTAGGCGGGTTCGTGAACACTGAAGCTTTCTTT.

This clone was seen a few times. This chain links TRBV27 with TRBJ2-7; 15 nucleotides match TRBD2. Germline CDR1 MNHEY, CDR2 SMNVEV (reference sequence). J lost 1 base, V lost 0 bases, and 4 bases had no gene match. This CDR3 is built from 18 residues. The CDR3 reads CASSLSGLAGGPSYEQYF. DNA of the CDR3: TGTGCCAGCAGTTTATCGGGACTAGCGGGGGGCCCATCCTACGAGCAGTACTTC.

The chain carries TRBV7-2 and TRBJ1-3, with D hard to call. The CDR3 runs 15 residues. V was shortened by 1 base and J by 0 bases, with 7 bases between the two germline ends. Germline V gene data show CDR1 as SGHTA and CDR2 as FQGNSA. The CDR3 here is CASSLGHTSGNTIYF. For the CDR3, the DNA is TGTGCCAGCAGCTTAGGACATACCTCTGGAAACACCATATATTTT.

This chain uses TRBV4-2 with TRBJ1-5; D not resolved. Germline V lookup: CDR1 LGHNA, CDR2 YNFKEQ. V was trimmed by 4 bases and J by 3 bases, leaving 10 bases between them. The CDR3 runs 14 residues. CDR3 protein: CASSPSGFNQPQHF. CDR3 bases: TGTGCCAGCAGCCCTTCGGGATTCAATCAGCCCCAGCATTTT.

The rearrangement uses TRBV7-3 and TRBJ1-2; maybe TRBD1 (5 bases). There are 13 residues in the CDR3. Per germline, CDR1 SGHTA and CDR2 FQGTGA. Trimming removed 6 bases from V and 2 bases from J, with 10 bases in between. CDR3 sequence reads: CASSYRQNYGYTF. CDR3 nucleotide sequence: TGTGCCAGCAGTTACCGACAGAACTATGGCTACACCTTC.

V gene TRBV7-6 combines with J gene TRBJ2-7; TRBD2 agrees at 7 bases. The ends lost 1 base at V and 4 bases at J; junction bases unmatched: 7. Germline V CDR1 and CDR2: SGHVS, FNYEAQ. The CDR3 totals 15 residues. CDR3 sequence reads: CASSLVGEGTYEQYF. The CDR3 bases are TGTGCCAGCAGCTTAGTAGGGGAGGGCACGTACGAGCAGTACTTC. The full variable domain, with the rest looked up from reference TRBV7-6 and TRBJ2-7, is GAGVSQSPRYKVTKRGQDVALRCDPISGHVSLYWYRQALGQGPEFLTYFNYEAQQDKSGLPNDRFSAERPEGSISTLTIQRTEQRDSAMYRCASSLVGEGTYEQYFGPGTRLTVT.

This rearrangement joins TRBV5-1 to TRBJ1-2, with D hard to call. CDR1 and CDR2 from the germline V gene are SGHRS and YFSETQ. CDR3 length equals 12 residues. Trimming stripped 3 bases from V and 2 bases from J, with 5 bases between. CDR3 in DNA: TGCGCCAGCAGCTGGCAGAACTATGGCTACACCTTC. Its translation: CASSWQNYGYTF.

The chain uses TRBV27 and TRBJ2-5; no clear D. The CDR3 loop spans 13 amino acids. The germline V gene has CDR1 MNHEY and CDR2 SMNVEV (reference sequence). The ends were cut back, 10 bases at V and 5 bases at J, with 17 bases in the middle. The CDR3 DNA reads TGTGCCACCAAATTCGGGTCCGGGGAGACCCAGTACTTC. As protein: CATKFGSGETQYF.

This chain links TRBV5-1 with TRBJ2-1, with TRBD2 identical over 8 bases. Germline-derived CDR1 and CDR2 are SGHRS and YFSETQ. The CDR3 consists of 15 residues. V was pared by 0 bases and J by 8 bases, with 7 bases of the junction left unmatched. The CDR3 DNA reads TGCGCCAGCAGCTTGGTGGGGACTAGGACCGATGAGCAGTTCTTC. Amino acids: CASSLVGTRTDEQFF. The whole variable domain, filled in from reference TRBV5-1 and TRBJ2-1, reads KAGVTQTPRYLIKTRGQQVTLSCSPISGHRSVSWYQQTPGQGLQFLFEYFSETQRNKGNFPGRFSGRQFSNSRSEMNVSTLELGDSALYLCASSLVGTRTDEQFFGPGTRLTVL.

The chain has TRBV18 and TRBJ1-4; D might be TRBD1 (6 bases). The germline V gene has CDR1 KGHSH and CDR2 LQKENI. The CDR3 sequence is 15 residues long. Trimming shortened V by 4 bases and J by 2 bases, and 11 bases separated the two germline ends. CDR3 region: CASSLQGGTNEKLFF. DNA for the CDR3: TGTGCCAGCTCACTACAGGGCGGCACTAATGAAAAACTGTTTTTT.

The chain is built from TRBV6-5 and TRBJ1-3; no clear D gene. CDR3 length equals 14 residues. Germline V gives CDR1 MNHEY, CDR2 SVGAGI. Trimming pared 5 bases from V and 8 bases from J, leaving 16 bases between. The CDR3 spells CASSLGNAEDTIYF. The CDR3, as DNA: TGTGCCAGCAGTCTCGGAAATGCCGAGGACACCATATATTTT.